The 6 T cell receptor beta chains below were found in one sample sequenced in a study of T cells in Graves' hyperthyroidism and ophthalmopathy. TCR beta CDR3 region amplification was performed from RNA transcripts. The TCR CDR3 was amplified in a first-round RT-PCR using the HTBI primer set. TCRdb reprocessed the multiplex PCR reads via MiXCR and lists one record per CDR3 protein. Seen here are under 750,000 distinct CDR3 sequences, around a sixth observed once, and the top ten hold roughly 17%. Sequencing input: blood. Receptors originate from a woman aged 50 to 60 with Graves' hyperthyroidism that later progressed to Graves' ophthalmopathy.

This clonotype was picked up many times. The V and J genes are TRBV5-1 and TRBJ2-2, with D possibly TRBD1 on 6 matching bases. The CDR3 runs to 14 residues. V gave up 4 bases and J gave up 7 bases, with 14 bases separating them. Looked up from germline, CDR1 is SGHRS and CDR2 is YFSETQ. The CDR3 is CASSPRGFDGELFF. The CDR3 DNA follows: TGCGCCAGCAGCCCCAGGGGATTCGACGGGGAGCTGTTTTTT.

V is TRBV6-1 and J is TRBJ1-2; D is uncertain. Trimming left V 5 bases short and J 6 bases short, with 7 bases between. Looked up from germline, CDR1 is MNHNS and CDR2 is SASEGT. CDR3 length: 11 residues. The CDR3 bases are TGTGCCAGCAGTATGGCCAATGGCTACACCTTC. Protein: CASSMANGYTF.

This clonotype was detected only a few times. The CDR3: CASSQEVGAWGYTF. The CDR3 region has the DNA TGCGCCAGCAGCCAAGAAGTGGGGGCATGGGGCTACACCTTC. V usage is TRBV4-1 and J usage is TRBJ1-2; D may be TRBD1 (6 bases). The length of the CDR3 is 14 residues. The germline V and J ends were trimmed by 0 bases and 8 bases, with 13 bases remaining between them. Germline CDR1 MGHRA, CDR2 YSYEKL.

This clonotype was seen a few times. The CDR3 loop is CASSFPTQGSTYTEAFF. CDR3 nucleotide sequence: TGTGCCAGCAGCTTTCCAACTCAGGGAAGTACGTACACTGAAGCTTTCTTT. V is TRBV11-2 and J is TRBJ1-1; weak D call: TRBD1 (5 bases). Deletions cut 3 bases from V and 3 bases from J, with 20 bases between. The CDR3 runs to 17 residues. Germline CDR1 and CDR2: SGHAT and FQNNGV.

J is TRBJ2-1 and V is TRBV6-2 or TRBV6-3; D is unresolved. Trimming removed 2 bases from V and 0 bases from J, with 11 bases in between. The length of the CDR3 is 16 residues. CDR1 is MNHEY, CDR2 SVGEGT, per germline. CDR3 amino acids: CASSYSRVSSYNEQFF. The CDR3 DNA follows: TGTGCCAGCAGTTACAGCCGGGTAAGCTCCTACAATGAGCAGTTCTTC.

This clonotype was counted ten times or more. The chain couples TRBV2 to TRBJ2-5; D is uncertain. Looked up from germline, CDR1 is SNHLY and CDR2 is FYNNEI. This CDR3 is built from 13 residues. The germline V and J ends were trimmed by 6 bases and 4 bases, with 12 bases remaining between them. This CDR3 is CASRDRQRETQYF. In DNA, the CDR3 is TGTGCCAGCAGAGACCGACAAAGAGAGACCCAGTACTTC.